This T cell receptor (beta chain) derives from a study of shared clonotypes between healthy human individuals. On this clone itself: No antigen is known for it.

Study-wide points: The study sampled only blood, and tissue repertoires likely differ. It was the few donors that limited the genetic and exposure-history diversity represented.

Each sample came from a Caucasian adult donor living in Nashville, Tennessee. CDR3 length: 16 residues. Between the trimmed V and J ends, which lost 0 bases and 0 bases, there was a span of 7 bases. Germline V gene data show CDR1 as SGHNT and CDR2 as YYREEE (reference sequence). Clones were sequenced by immunoSEQ multiplex PCR, and TCRdb holds only the in-frame ones, with some missing. The data show over a million clones, approximately 98% seen once. The J gene is TRBJ2-6, the V gene TRBV5-4, with D possibly being TRBD2 (5 bases). This receptor was obtained from a young man in good health. Sample: naive CD4+ T cells sorted from blood. Subset in this sample: CD45RA+ positively selected. The CDR3 sequence: CASSLVRDSGANVLTF. DNA for the CDR3: TGTGCCAGCAGCTTGGTTCGGGACTCTGGGGCCAACGTCCTGACTTTC.